These 26 T cell receptor beta chains came from one sample sequenced in a study of cytomegalovirus exposure and HLA in healthy donors. TCRdb's copy holds only in-frame clones and misses some; the assay was immunoSEQ multiplex PCR. This sample has a few hundred thousand clones; 70% to 90% occur once, and the top ten carry approximately 2.9%. The sample consisted of PBMCs. The source is a woman under 30 in good health and CMV-seronegative.

CDR3 loop: CASSLRGGEVDEQYF. CDR3 nucleotides: TGTGCCAGCAGCTTAAGAGGGGGCGAGGTTGACGAGCAGTACTTC. The chain recombines TRBV7-3 with TRBJ2-7, with 7 bases aligning to TRBD1. V lost 1 base to trimming and J lost 5 bases; unmatched junction nucleotides: 8. The CDR3 has 15 amino acids. CDR1 SGHTA and CDR2 FQGTGA come from the germline V gene.

V gene TRBV5-1 combines with J gene TRBJ2-7, with TRBD2 matching over 7 bases. Germline CDR1 reads SGHRS; CDR2 reads YFSETQ. The CDR3 totals 14 residues. Trimming removed 3 bases from V and 5 bases from J; junction bases left unmatched: 8. The CDR3 here is CASSSGGGADEQYF. The CDR3 DNA sequence: TGCGCCAGCAGCTCCGGGGGAGGGGCGGACGAGCAGTACTTC.

The chain uses TRBV27 and TRBJ2-2, with 9 bases aligning to TRBD2. The CDR3 covers 15 residues. Germline CDR1 reads MNHEY; CDR2 reads SMNVEV (reference sequence). Unmatched junction bases numbered 3, after V lost 5 bases and J lost 2 bases. The CDR3 spells CASSHSGGNTGELFF. As DNA, the CDR3 is TGTGCCAGCAGTCATAGCGGGGGAAACACCGGGGAGCTGTTTTTT.

CDR3 loop: CASSATVNHNYGYTF. CDR3 sequence (DNA): TGTGCCAGCAGCGCAACAGTCAATCATAACTATGGCTACACCTTC. The chain joins TRBV27 to TRBJ1-2; D gene unclear. Trimming shortened V by 6 bases and J by 1 base, and 15 bases separated the two germline ends. This CDR3 spans 15 amino acids. CDR1 MNHEY and CDR2 SMNVEV come from the germline V gene (reference sequence).

To note about this clone: Given a far larger clone just one base away, this is likely a sequencing read error. This chain uses TRBV11-2 with TRBJ2-7; 7 bases agree with TRBD2. CDR3 length equals 14 residues. The ends lost 2 bases at V and 0 bases at J; junction bases unmatched: 1. Germline V CDR1 and CDR2: SGHAT, FQNNGV. In DNA, the CDR3 is TGTGCCAGCAGCTTACTAGCGGACTCCTACGAGCAGTACTTC. Amino acids: CASSLLADSYEQYF.

V gene TRBV9 combines with J gene TRBJ2-7; tentatively, D is TRBD2 (5 bases). The V and J ends lost 3 bases and 6 bases respectively, with 13 bases between them. Germline assignment: CDR1 SGDLS and CDR2 YYNGEE. CDR3 length: 13 amino acids. For the CDR3, the DNA is TGTGCCAGCAGCGCCCTCCCCCGGGGCGAGCAGTACTTC. This translates into CASSALPRGEQYF.

V and J are TRBV19 and TRBJ1-4, with no clear D. Germline V CDR1 and CDR2: LNHDA, SQIVND (reference sequence). The CDR3 runs 14 residues. The germline V and J ends were trimmed by 9 bases and 7 bases, with 18 bases remaining between them. This chain's CDR3 is CASQIDLLGEKLFF. For the CDR3, the DNA is TGTGCCAGCCAGATAGACCTCCTAGGTGAAAAACTGTTTTTT.

The chain carries TRBV29-1 and TRBJ2-3, with a tentative D call TRBD2 (5 bases). Trimming took 5 bases from V and 6 from J, leaving 18 bases between them. Looked up from germline, CDR1 is SQVTM and CDR2 is ANQGSEA. This CDR3 region has 14 residues. CDR3 protein: CSVLSGRREDTQYF. CDR3 in DNA: TGCAGCGTTCTGAGCGGCCGCCGAGAGGATACGCAGTATTTT.

V and J are TRBV11-2 and TRBJ2-7; 9 positions agree with TRBD1. CDR3 length: 14 residues. Looked up from germline, CDR1 is SGHAT and CDR2 is FQNNGV. V lost 3 bases and J lost 3; bases outside the gene matches: 3. The CDR3 DNA follows: TGTGCCAGCAGCTTGGGACAGGGTAACTACGAGCAGTACTTC. This codes for CASSLGQGNYEQYF.

V and J are TRBV7-9 and TRBJ1-3; 9 bases map to TRBD1. The ends lost 4 bases at V and 0 bases at J; junction bases unmatched: 4. Germline V gives CDR1 SEHNR, CDR2 FQNEAQ (reference sequence). The CDR3 is 16 amino acids. CDR3 DNA sequence: TGTGCCAGCAGCTCCCGGACAGGGGCCTCTGGAAACACCATATATTTT. It specifies CASSSRTGASGNTIYF.

The chain recombines TRBV4-2 with TRBJ2-7, with D possibly TRBD2 on 6 matching bases. CDR1 is LGHNA and CDR2 is YNFKEQ in the germline V gene. The CDR3 is 14 amino acids. Trimming removed 0 bases from V and 6 bases from J, with 12 bases in between. CDR3 amino acids: CASSQENLAIEQYF. CDR3 nucleotide sequence: TGTGCCAGCAGCCAAGAGAACCTAGCGATCGAGCAGTACTTC.

The chain couples TRBV7-8 to TRBJ1-1; D gene uncertain. There are 13 residues in the CDR3. Between the trimmed V and J ends, which lost 4 bases and 3 bases, there was a span of 9 bases. Germline V gene data show CDR1 as SGHVS and CDR2 as FQNEAQ. The CDR3 reads CASSSEAHTEAFF. CDR3 nucleotide sequence: TGTGCCAGCAGCTCGGAGGCCCACACTGAAGCTTTCTTT.

The chain uses TRBV19 and TRBJ2-2, with D perhaps TRBD1 (6 bases). Trimming took 6 bases from V and 6 from J, leaving 14 bases between them. In germline, CDR1 is LNHDA, CDR2 SQIVND (reference sequence). The CDR3 length is 14 residues. CDR3 coding DNA: TGTGCCAGTAGGACTACAGGGTTACCCGGGGAGCTGTTTTTT. Translating gives CASRTTGLPGELFF.

This sequence joins TRBV21-1 and TRBJ1-2; the tabulated D call, TRBD1, remains unverified against the DNA. TRBV21-1 is annotated as a pseudogene. The CDR3 covers 16 residues. The CDR3 loop reads CASSKGDRGPIYGYTF. CDR3 DNA sequence: TGTGCCAGCAGCAAAGGGGACAGGGGACCAATATATGGCTACACCTTC.

The rearrangement uses TRBV29-1 and TRBJ2-1, with a tentative D call TRBD1 (5 bases). This CDR3 is 15 amino acids long. Germline lookup yields CDR1 SQVTM and CDR2 ANQGSEA. V lost 3 bases to trimming and J lost 7 bases, with 19 bases between them. For the CDR3, the DNA is TGCAGCGTTGAGGTTAGGACGGCCGCAGGGAATGAGCAGTTCTTC. Translated: CSVEVRTAAGNEQFF.

V and J are TRBV4-1 and TRBJ2-6; tentatively, D is TRBD2 (5 bases). Germline V lookup: CDR1 MGHRA, CDR2 YSYEKL. This CDR3 comprises 15 residues. V dropped 0 bases and J dropped 8 bases, with 11 bases sitting between them. The CDR3 loop reads CASSQDFGESNVLTF. The DNA of the CDR3 is TGCGCCAGCAGCCAAGATTTTGGGGAGTCCAACGTCCTGACTTTC.

In its sample, this clone was seen once. V usage is TRBV9 and J usage is TRBJ2-1; D may be TRBD2 (6 bases). The CDR3 covers 16 residues. Germline V gives CDR1 SGDLS, CDR2 YYNGEE. Trimming stripped 0 bases from V and 0 bases from J, with 10 bases between. CDR3 protein: CASSVGDGSSYNEQFF. The CDR3 region has the DNA TGTGCCAGCAGCGTAGGTGACGGGAGCTCCTACAATGAGCAGTTCTTC. The full variable domain, in which reference TRBV9 and TRBJ2-1 provide the parts outside the CDR3, is DSGVTQTPKHLITATGQRVTLRCSPRSGDLSVYWYQQSLDQGLQFLIQYYNGEERAKGNILERFSAQQFPDLHSELNLSSLELGDSALYFCASSVGDGSSYNEQFFGPGTRLTVL.

This rearrangement joins TRBV7-2 to TRBJ2-3, with 10 bases aligning to TRBD2. This CDR3 comprises 17 residues. The ends lost 5 bases at V and 7 bases at J; junction bases unmatched: 15. Germline V gene lookup returns CDR1 SGHTA and CDR2 FQGNSA. The CDR3 here is CASSKALLAGEGNTQYF. The CDR3 DNA follows: TGTGCCAGCAGCAAAGCCCTCCTAGCGGGAGAAGGGAATACGCAGTATTTT.

The rearrangement uses TRBV27 and TRBJ2-3; 7 nucleotides line up with TRBD1. J was trimmed by 6 bases and V by 7 bases; bases with no gene match: 25. CDR1 is MNHEY, CDR2 SMNVEV, per germline (reference sequence). The CDR3 contains 19 residues. The DNA of the CDR3 is TGTGCCAGCACCCCGTCCGGGACAGCTATCCGCCGTTTAATGGATACGCAGTATTTT. Protein sequence: CASTPSGTAIRRLMDTQYF.

With regard to this clone: The same CDR3 also results from other DNA sequences found in this sample. The chain recombines TRBV5-6 with TRBJ1-1, with D hard to call. Germline V gene data show CDR1 as SGHDT and CDR2 as YYEEEE. The CDR3 is made up of 13 amino acids. Trimming left V 0 bases short and J 1 base short, with 4 bases between. CDR3 amino acids: CASSLGGNTEAFF. In DNA, the CDR3 is TGTGCCAGCAGCTTGGGCGGGAACACTGAAGCTTTCTTT.

The sample holds a few counts of this clone. This chain uses TRBV15 with TRBJ2-2; no definite D call. V lost 3 bases and J lost 5, with 10 bases in between. CDR3 length equals 14 residues. CDR1 is LNHNV, CDR2 YYDKDF, per germline (reference sequence). The CDR3 coding sequence is TGTGCCACCAGCAGGGAGCAAGAGACCGGGGAGCTGTTTTTT. It translates to CATSREQETGELFF.

The chain has TRBV7-5 and TRBJ1-2; the D call TRBD1 from the table was never checked on the DNA. TRBV7-5 is a pseudogene locus. There are 11 residues in the CDR3. CDR3 in DNA: TGTGCCAGAAGCACCAGGGGGGGCTACACCTTC. Translation: CARSTRGGYTF.

This clone was seen a handful of times. This sequence joins TRBV28 and TRBJ1-1; 7 positions agree with TRBD1. The CDR3 is 17 residues long. After removal of 7 bases from V and 1 base from J, the junction contained 15 bases not matched to a gene. Germline values: CDR1 MDHEN, CDR2 SYDVKM. The CDR3 DNA reads as TGTGCCAGCACCGTATGGGGGAACAGGGGTGGGAACACTGAAGCTTTCTTT. This gives the protein CASTVWGNRGGNTEAFF.

This chain connects TRBV9 to TRBJ1-4, with D unclear. This CDR3 has 14 amino acids. The germline CDR1 and CDR2 sequences are SGDLS and YYNGEE. Deletions cut 0 bases from V and 7 bases from J, with 10 bases between. The CDR3 reads CASSVGGVSEKLFF. The CDR3 region has the DNA TGTGCCAGCAGCGTAGGGGGAGTAAGTGAAAAACTGTTTTTT.

The rearrangement joins TRBV28 to TRBJ1-5; D not certain. Germline V gene sequence: CDR1 MDHEN, CDR2 SYDVKM. Trimming cost V 1 base and J 14 bases, with 12 bases left between them. CDR3 length: 12 amino acids. The CDR3 bases are TGTGCCAGCAGTTTATCGTCCCGACAAAAGCATTTT. This sequence encodes CASSLSSRQKHF.

The rearrangement uses TRBV2 and TRBJ2-2, with D hard to call. The V and J ends lost 5 bases and 6 bases respectively, with 7 bases between them. This CDR3 contains 12 residues. Germline assignment: CDR1 SNHLY and CDR2 FYNNEI. Here the CDR3 reads CASSPAAGELFF. The CDR3 DNA follows: TGTGCCAGCAGTCCTGCGGCCGGGGAGCTGTTTTTT.